Following are 15 T cell receptor beta chains from one sample sequenced in a study of Graves' ophthalmopathy and Graves' hyperthyroidism. Amplification from RNA transcripts yielded the TCR beta CDR3 regions. First-round RT-PCR used HTBI primers; second-round multiplex PCR followed. TCRdb ran MiXCR on the multiplex PCR reads and lists one entry per CDR3 protein. The table lists approximately 210,000 distinct CDR3 sequences, approximately 28% of them singletons. Sequencing was performed on peripheral blood. All receptors come from a man aged 45-60 years with Graves' ophthalmopathy.

The V and J genes are TRBV19 and TRBJ2-7; TRBD2 is a possible D gene (7 bases). Germline V gives CDR1 LNHDA, CDR2 SQIVND (reference sequence). The length of the CDR3 is 16 residues. V was cut by 9 bases and J by 2 bases, with 23 bases left in between. CDR3 nucleotides: TGTGCCAGCCATGAGGGGGGGCTAGCTGATCCCTACGAGCAGTACTTC. Encoded protein: CASHEGGLADPYEQYF.

This clonotype was seen many times. The rearrangement links TRBV29-1 to TRBJ1-1, with unresolved D. The CDR3 contains 13 residues. The germline V and J ends were trimmed by 4 bases and 1 base, with 10 bases remaining between them. CDR1 and CDR2 (germline): SQVTM, ANQGSEA. This CDR3 is CSVVRAGNTEAFF. The CDR3 coding sequence is TGCAGCGTTGTCCGGGCGGGGAACACTGAAGCTTTCTTT.

This clonotype came up many times. CDR3 in amino acids: CASSLGRGNYGYTF. The CDR3 DNA is TGTGCCAGCAGCCTAGGGCGGGGGAACTATGGCTACACCTTC. The rearrangement joins TRBV7-8 to TRBJ1-2; D is possibly TRBD1 (5 bases). CDR3 length: 14 amino acids. Per the germline V gene, CDR1 is SGHVS and CDR2 is FQNEAQ. V gave up 5 bases and J gave up 2 bases, with 12 bases separating them.

About this clonotype itself: Just one base apart from a much larger clone, this may be a read error. J is TRBJ1-1 and V is TRBV7-9; 8 nucleotides agree with TRBD1. Unmatched junction bases numbered 6, after V lost 5 bases and J lost 7 bases. Per germline, CDR1 SEHNR and CDR2 FQNEAQ (reference sequence). The CDR3 spans 13 residues. CDR3 nucleotide sequence: TGTGCCAGCAGCCTCCAGGGGGCTATTGAAGCTTTCTTT. This gives the protein CASSLQGAIEAFF.

This clonotype was recorded many times. V is TRBV20-1 and J is TRBJ2-4; a possible D gene is TRBD2 (5 bases). CDR1 DFQATT and CDR2 SNEGSKA come from the germline V gene (reference sequence). V gave up 2 bases and J gave up 1 base, with 15 bases separating them. This CDR3 contains 16 residues. The CDR3 DNA follows: TGCAGTGCTAGAAGCGGAAGCCCTACCGCCAAAAACATTCAGTACTTC. The encoded protein is CSARSGSPTAKNIQYF.

This clonotype was picked up many times. The J gene is TRBJ2-5, the V gene TRBV4-1, with D maybe TRBD1 (5 bases). This CDR3 has 16 amino acids. The germline V gene encodes CDR1 MGHRA and CDR2 YSYEKL. V was cut by 4 bases and J by 5 bases, with 20 bases left in between. The DNA for the CDR3 is TGCGCCAGCAGCCGCCGGACGACAGTAAACCCTGAGACCCAGTACTTC. Translating it yields CASSRRTTVNPETQYF.

This clonotype was observed a few times. The chain uses TRBV12-3 or TRBV12-4 and TRBJ2-7; D not certain. The CDR3 runs 11 residues. The V end was cut by 8 bases, the J end by 3 bases, with 8 bases between. As DNA, the CDR3 is TGTGCCAGCGGAACTAACTACGAGCAGTACTTC. It encodes CASGTNYEQYF.

The V call is TRBV6-1, the J call TRBJ1-2; no reliable D call. The CDR3 runs to 12 residues. Germline V gene sequence: CDR1 MNHNS, CDR2 SASEGT. Trimming removed 6 bases from V and 7 bases from J, with 12 bases in between. Written as DNA, the CDR3 is TGTGCCAGCAGGGGCCTCCTACGTGGCTACACCTTC. Its translation: CASRGLLRGYTF.

V gene TRBV29-1 combines with J gene TRBJ2-4; D unclear. Between the trimmed V and J ends, which lost 5 bases and 0 bases, there was a span of 8 bases. This CDR3 has 13 residues. Germline CDR1 reads SQVTM; CDR2 reads ANQGSEA. CDR3 in amino acids: CSVLALAKNIQYF. CDR3 nucleotides: TGCAGCGTTTTAGCACTAGCCAAAAACATTCAGTACTTC.

The rearrangement joins TRBV6-1 to TRBJ2-5; no firm D call. Germline V CDR1 and CDR2: MNHNS, SASEGT. This CDR3 contains 11 residues. Trimming cost V 7 bases and J 2 bases, with 5 bases left between them. CDR3 sequence (DNA): TGTGCCAGCAAACGACAAGAGACCCAGTACTTC. Translating it yields CASKRQETQYF.

This clonotype was seen repeatedly, ten times or more. The V and J genes are TRBV7-8 and TRBJ1-1; D perhaps matches TRBD1 (5 bases). V was shortened by 5 bases and J by 1 base, with 11 bases between the two germline ends. Germline V lookup: CDR1 SGHVS, CDR2 FQNEAQ. The CDR3 has 14 amino acids. CDR3 nucleotides: TGTGCCAGCAGCCAGCAAGGGGCGAACACTGAAGCTTTCTTT. Translating it yields CASSQQGANTEAFF.

This clonotype has only a few counts. The chain carries TRBV12-3 or TRBV12-4 and TRBJ2-5, with D possibly TRBD1 on 5 matching bases. Trimming removed 7 bases at V and 5 bases at J, with 14 bases between. CDR3 size: 13 residues. CDR3 region: CASTLDIGETQYF. CDR3 nucleotide sequence: TGTGCCAGCACCCTGGACATTGGTGAGACCCAGTACTTC.

The chain employs TRBV15 and TRBJ1-2; maybe TRBD1 (6 bases). CDR1 and CDR2 from the germline V gene are LNHNV and YYDKDF (reference sequence). The CDR3 spans 15 residues. Trimming stripped 0 bases from V and 8 bases from J, with 16 bases between. The CDR3 loop reads CATSRDPDRVLGYTF. CDR3 sequence (DNA): TGTGCCACCAGCAGAGATCCGGACAGAGTCTTAGGCTACACCTTC.

This clonotype was seen ten or more times. The chain joins TRBV27 to TRBJ2-7; 7 nucleotides match TRBD1. This CDR3 region has 14 residues. Per germline, CDR1 MNHEY and CDR2 SMNVEV (reference sequence). J was trimmed by 3 bases and V by 6 bases; bases with no gene match: 8. CDR3 in amino acids: CASSGGTVRYEQYF. CDR3 nucleotide sequence: TGTGCCAGCAGCGGTGGGACAGTTCGCTACGAGCAGTACTTC.

Ten or more counts support this clonotype. This rearrangement joins TRBV28 to TRBJ2-4, with D perhaps TRBD1 (5 bases). Germline loops: CDR1 MDHEN, CDR2 SYDVKM. This CDR3 spans 13 amino acids. Deletions cut 5 bases from V and 5 bases from J, with 10 bases between. This chain's CDR3 is CASSQEGENIQYF. The CDR3 DNA reads TGTGCCAGCAGTCAGGAAGGGGAAAACATTCAGTACTTC.